Below, 32 T cell receptor beta chains from the same sample are listed, as sequenced in a study of blood T cell repertoires in COVID-19 (dated by TCRdb to the early 2020s). Library generation was performed with the immunoSEQ multiplex PCR assay. TCRdb retrieved this table from immuneACCESS and kept in-frame rearrangements only. Not all clones are present; in checked studies, unresolved V genes account for under half, and no reason is known for the remainder. The sample contains approximately 25,000 clones, approximately 75% of them found a single time. The ten most abundant clones make up over 6.5% of the sample. Sample: peripheral blood. The receptors come from a man aged 50 to 59 with COVID-19, enrolled during active disease.

This clone appeared once. The CDR3 DNA is TGTGCCACCAGTTCTCCGAAGACAGGGGTCGATGAGCAGTTCTTC. Amino acid sequence: CATSSPKTGVDEQFF. The chain has TRBV24-1 and TRBJ2-1, with 8 bases matching TRBD1. The length of the CDR3 is 15 residues. Germline V gene lookup returns CDR1 KGHDR and CDR2 SFDVKD. With 6 bases clipped from V and 8 bases from J, the junction kept 11 bases outside the gene matches.

The CDR3 is CASSVGGSGANVLTF. The CDR3 DNA follows: TGTGCCAGCAGCGTAGGCGGGTCCGGGGCCAACGTCCTGACTTTC. The genes are TRBV9 and TRBJ2-6; D is possibly TRBD2 (5 bases). CDR1 and CDR2 (germline): SGDLS, YYNGEE. The CDR3 loop spans 15 amino acids. The germline V and J ends were trimmed by 0 bases and 4 bases, with 8 bases remaining between them.

V is TRBV12-5 and J is TRBJ2-1; 10 bases agree with TRBD2. CDR1 is LGHNT and CDR2 is FRNRAP in the germline V gene. The J segment lost 5 bases and the V segment lost 3 bases, leaving 10 bases of the junction unmatched. CDR3 length: 17 amino acids. The CDR3 DNA follows: TGTGCTAGTGGTTTTCGGCAATTGGGACTAGCGAACAATGAGCAGTTCTTC. The encoded protein is CASGFRQLGLANNEQFF.

This clone was counted a few times. The V and J genes are TRBV19 and TRBJ1-1; 7 bases agree with TRBD1. The CDR3 is 14 residues long. V was clipped by 3 bases and J by 4 bases; unmatched bases: 5. Germline V gene data show CDR1 as LNHDA and CDR2 as SQIVND (reference sequence). The CDR3 reads CASSMLTGLTEAFF. The CDR3 DNA is TGTGCCAGTAGTATGCTGACAGGGCTCACTGAAGCTTTCTTT.

The rearrangement links TRBV12-5 to TRBJ1-6; tentative D call: TRBD1 (5 bases). The V and J ends lost 6 bases and 6 bases respectively, with 12 bases between them. This CDR3 contains 14 residues. Germline lookup yields CDR1 LGHNT and CDR2 FRNRAP. The CDR3 DNA sequence: TGTGCTAGTGGCACAACGGACATTAATTCACCCCTCCACTTT. As protein: CASGTTDINSPLHF.

The CDR3 sequence: CASRLRGGPAGELFF. The DNA for the CDR3 is TGTGCCAGCAGGTTGCGGGGGGGCCCGGCCGGGGAGCTGTTTTTT. This chain links TRBV5-4 with TRBJ2-2; 9 positions agree with TRBD2. J lost 6 bases, V lost 5 bases, and 8 bases had no gene match. Germline values: CDR1 SGHNT, CDR2 YYREEE (reference sequence). CDR3 size: 15 residues.

This clone was counted a single time. The chain links TRBV7-8 to TRBJ2-2; TRBD1 agrees at 7 bases. Losses at the gene ends were 0 bases for V and 7 bases for J; bases not matched to a gene: 14. CDR1 and CDR2 from the germline V gene are SGHVS and FQNEAQ. The CDR3 sequence is 18 residues long. The CDR3, as DNA: TGTGCCAGCAGCTTAGCCCGAGTGTACAGGGGAAGTGGCGGGGAGCTGTTTTTT. Residues: CASSLARVYRGSGGELFF.

This rearrangement joins TRBV6-5 to TRBJ1-4; the match to TRBD1 covers 8 bases. Germline V lookup: CDR1 MNHEY, CDR2 SVGAGI. V trimming: 8 bases; J trimming: 8 bases; junction bases outside the gene matches: 7. There are 13 residues in the CDR3. The CDR3 sequence: CASRTGRTEKLFF. CDR3 nucleotides: TGTGCCAGCCGGACAGGGAGAACGGAAAAACTGTTTTTT.

The rearrangement joins TRBV19 to TRBJ2-2, with D tentatively TRBD1 (6 bases). This CDR3 spans 15 amino acids. The germline V gene has CDR1 LNHDA and CDR2 SQIVND (reference sequence). V was trimmed by 10 bases and J by 7 bases, leaving 22 bases between them. In DNA form, the CDR3 reads TGTGCCACCTACGTCAGGGGCCCTGTGCACGGGGAGCTGTTTTTT. Protein product: CATYVRGPVHGELFF. Drawing the rest from reference TRBV19 and TRBJ2-2, the complete variable domain is DGGITQSPKYLFRKEGQNVTLSCEQNLNHDAMYWYRQDPGQGLRLIYYSQIVNDFQKGDIAEGYSVSREKKESFPLTVTSAQKNPTAFYLCATYVRGPVHGELFFGEGSRLTVL.

V usage is TRBV2 and J usage is TRBJ1-5, with D unclear. CDR1 is SNHLY, CDR2 FYNNEI, per germline. V was cut by 3 bases and J by 0 bases, with 6 bases left in between. CDR3 size: 14 residues. CDR3: CASSERNSNQPQHF. In DNA form, the CDR3 reads TGTGCCAGCAGTGAGCGAAATAGCAATCAGCCCCAGCATTTT.

The J gene is TRBJ2-1, the V gene TRBV29-1; 12 nucleotides line up with TRBD2. CDR1 and CDR2 (germline): SQVTM, ANQGSEA. J gave up 8 bases and V 2 bases, and 1 base lay outside the gene matches. The CDR3 loop spans 13 amino acids. This CDR3 reads CSVERLAGDEQFF. The CDR3, as DNA: TGCAGCGTTGAAAGACTAGCGGGAGATGAGCAGTTCTTC.

The J gene is TRBJ1-6, the V gene TRBV2; TRBD1 aligns across 7 bases. The CDR3 runs to 13 residues. V trimming: 8 bases; J trimming: 10 bases; junction bases outside the gene matches: 8. Germline V lookup: CDR1 SNHLY, CDR2 FYNNEI. CDR3 in DNA: TGTGCCAGCCGACAGGGAATCGTCTCACCCCTCCACTTT. Its protein is CASRQGIVSPLHF.

The chain joins TRBV2 to TRBJ2-4, with a possible D match to TRBD1 (8 bases). Per the germline V gene, CDR1 is SNHLY and CDR2 is FYNNEI. Trimming stripped 1 base from V and 6 bases from J, with 10 bases between. The CDR3 runs 14 residues. CDR3 protein: CASSEDRGGNIQYF. CDR3 DNA: TGTGCCAGCAGTGAAGACAGGGGGGGAAACATTCAGTACTTC.

The chain is built from TRBV6-5 and TRBJ2-2; D gene unclear. Germline CDR1 reads MNHEY; CDR2 reads SVGAGI. The CDR3 extends over 13 amino acids. V was pared by 0 bases and J by 6 bases, with 5 bases between. CDR3 sequence (DNA): TGTGCCAGCAGTTACTCGACTCCCGGGGAGCTGTTTTTT. It specifies CASSYSTPGELFF.

Comment on this clone: The identical CDR3 is also encoded by other nucleotide sequences in the sample. The rearrangement links TRBV10-2 to TRBJ1-5, with TRBD1 matching 8 bases. Trimming removed 3 bases from V and 7 bases from J; junction bases left unmatched: 5. The length of the CDR3 is 14 residues. Germline V gene lookup returns CDR1 WSHSY and CDR2 SAAADI. CDR3 nucleotide sequence: TGCGCCAGCAGTGATCAGGGGGCTCACCAGCCCCAGCATTTT. Translation: CASSDQGAHQPQHF.

This clone was seen a single time. The V and J genes are TRBV5-1 and TRBJ2-3, with TRBD2 identical over 7 bases. The V gene end was trimmed by 4 bases and the J gene end by 1 base; junction bases not matched to a gene: 9. The V gene's germline CDR1 is SGHRS and CDR2 YFSETQ. This CDR3 comprises 16 residues. The CDR3 DNA is TGCGCCAGCAGCGCTGCTAGCGGCGGAGGCACAGATACGCAGTATTTT. It specifies CASSAASGGGTDTQYF.

The chain couples TRBV30 to TRBJ1-2; 8 positions match TRBD1. The CDR3 sequence is 14 residues long. With 1 base clipped from V and 4 bases from J, the junction kept 5 bases outside the gene matches. The germline gives CDR1 GTSNPN, CDR2 SVGIG (reference sequence). The CDR3 nucleotides read TGTGCCTGGAGTGCGGCAGGGGGCTCCTATGGCTACACCTTC. Its protein is CAWSAAGGSYGYTF.

This chain joins TRBV6-6 and TRBJ1-5; tentatively, D is TRBD1 (5 bases). Germline V gene lookup returns CDR1 MNHNY and CDR2 SVGAGI (reference sequence). The CDR3 is 13 amino acids. Trimming left V 2 bases short and J 9 bases short, with 11 bases between. The CDR3 DNA is TGTGCCAGCAGTTACGGGGGGGGTAGGCCCCAGCATTTT. Protein: CASSYGGGRPQHF.

This clone was seen a handful of times. This rearrangement joins TRBV18 to TRBJ1-1, with 8 bases identical to TRBD1. The CDR3 spans 13 residues. V was pared by 3 bases and J by 3 bases, with 0 bases of the junction left unmatched. Per germline, CDR1 KGHSH and CDR2 LQKENI. In DNA, the CDR3 is TGTGCCAGCTCACCGGACAGGGACACTGAAGCTTTCTTT. Its protein is CASSPDRDTEAFF.

V gene TRBV2 combines with J gene TRBJ2-7, with TRBD1 identical over 8 bases. This CDR3 spans 15 amino acids. CDR1 is SNHLY and CDR2 is FYNNEI in the germline V gene. V lost 6 bases to trimming and J lost 3 bases; unmatched junction nucleotides: 10. CDR3 region: CASREKTGEIYEQYF. The DNA for the CDR3 is TGTGCCAGCAGAGAAAAGACAGGGGAGATCTACGAGCAGTACTTC.

This clone turned up a few times. This sequence joins TRBV30 and TRBJ1-4; a possible D gene is TRBD1 (5 bases). Trimming pared 4 bases from V and 8 bases from J, leaving 20 bases between. Germline loops: CDR1 GTSNPN, CDR2 SVGIG (reference sequence). The CDR3 contains 15 residues. CDR3 amino acids: CAWNAGGGRREKLFF. CDR3 nucleotides: TGTGCCTGGAATGCAGGCGGGGGACGCAGGGAAAAACTGTTTTTT.

The chain links TRBV11-3 to TRBJ1-2; 8 bases are shared with TRBD1. The trim removed 5 bases at V and 6 bases at J, leaving 5 bases unmatched. Per the germline V gene, CDR1 is SGHNT and CDR2 is YENEEA. The CDR3 length is 13 residues. The CDR3 loop reads CASSPGQGDGYTF. In DNA, the CDR3 is TGTGCCAGCAGCCCCGGACAGGGTGATGGCTACACCTTC.

This sequence joins TRBV10-3 and TRBJ1-1; the D gene is possibly TRBD1 (5 bases). Trimming took 0 bases from V and 6 from J, leaving 11 bases between them. The CDR3 is made up of 14 amino acids. Germline V lookup: CDR1 ENHRY, CDR2 SYGVKD. The CDR3 nucleotides read TGTGCCATCAGTGAGTCGGGAGGGACCGCTGAAGCTTTCTTT. It is translated as CAISESGGTAEAFF.

The chain is built from TRBV29-1 and TRBJ2-7, with 8 bases identical to TRBD2. J gave up 4 bases and V 3 bases, and 11 bases lay outside the gene matches. Germline CDR1 reads SQVTM; CDR2 reads ANQGSEA. The CDR3 has 15 amino acids. This chain's CDR3 is CSVEIPGLGRYEQYF. CDR3 nucleotides: TGCAGCGTTGAGATTCCGGGACTAGGAAGATACGAGCAGTACTTC.

This sequence joins TRBV18 and TRBJ1-1; 9 bases fit TRBD1. This CDR3 spans 14 amino acids. Germline assignment: CDR1 KGHSH and CDR2 LQKENI. Trimming cost V 5 bases and J 4 bases; bases outside gene matches: 5. The CDR3 bases are TGTGCCAGCTCAGACAGGGGGTTTGCCACTGAAGCTTTCTTT. It yields the protein CASSDRGFATEAFF.

The rearrangement joins TRBV7-3 to TRBJ1-2; 8 bases are a match to TRBD1. Germline V gives CDR1 SGHTA, CDR2 FQGTGA. The junction had 5 bases not matched to a gene; V was cut back by 3 bases and J by 8 bases. This CDR3 comprises 13 residues. The CDR3 spells CASSLTGAGGYTF. The CDR3 bases are TGTGCCAGCAGCTTGACAGGGGCCGGGGGCTACACCTTC.

This clone was seen once. This chain joins TRBV7-3 and TRBJ2-1, with 11 bases fitting TRBD2. In germline, CDR1 is SGHTA, CDR2 FQGTGA. V lost 4 bases to trimming and J lost 6 bases; unmatched junction nucleotides: 5. CDR3 size: 15 residues. The CDR3 nucleotides are TGTGCCAGCAGCTCCATAGCGGGGGGGCGCAATGAGCAGTTCTTC. Residues: CASSSIAGGRNEQFF.

A remark on this clone: Different DNA sequences within this sample yield the same CDR3. V is TRBV28 and J is TRBJ1-2; D remains unclear. Trimming took off 6 bases at V and 0 bases at J, with 2 bases between the two ends. CDR1 and CDR2 from the germline V gene are MDHEN and SYDVKM. This CDR3 has 11 amino acids. The CDR3 nucleotides read TGTGCCAGCAGCTCTAACTATGGCTACACCTTC. As protein: CASSSNYGYTF.

This chain links TRBV7-2 with TRBJ1-2; 8 nucleotides agree with TRBD1. Germline CDR1 and CDR2: SGHTA and FQGNSA. This CDR3 comprises 15 residues. After removal of 7 bases from V and 4 bases from J, the junction contained 11 bases not matched to a gene. CDR3 in DNA: TGTGCCAGCATCAAAAACTCGGGACAGGTCTATGGCTACACCTTC. It encodes CASIKNSGQVYGYTF.

The chain couples TRBV4-1 to TRBJ2-1; 9 positions match TRBD1. The germline V gene has CDR1 MGHRA and CDR2 YSYEKL. The CDR3 has 15 residues. The V and J ends lost 3 bases and 9 bases, in that order; junction bases with no gene match: 9. In DNA, the CDR3 is TGCGCCAGCAGCCACCCGGGACAGGGCGGTACTGAGCAGTTCTTC. This sequence encodes CASSHPGQGGTEQFF.

This clone was seen more than once but under ten times. The genes are TRBV28 and TRBJ2-5; D might be TRBD2 (7 bases). The length of the CDR3 is 17 residues. Per the germline V gene, CDR1 is MDHEN and CDR2 is SYDVKM. Trimming pared 8 bases from V and 0 bases from J, leaving 22 bases between. The CDR3: CASLPGGPNTYQETQYF. Here the CDR3 DNA reads TGTGCCAGCCTCCCGGGGGGCCCTAATACGTACCAAGAGACCCAGTACTTC.

The count of this clone is one. The V call is TRBV2, the J call TRBJ2-2, with TRBD2 matching over 12 bases. CDR1 SNHLY and CDR2 FYNNEI come from the germline V gene. Trimming at V came to 2 bases and at J to 0 bases, leaving 4 bases not matched to a gene. CDR3 size: 18 residues. CDR3 sequence: CASSETGLAGANTGELFF. CDR3 nucleotide sequence: TGTGCCAGCAGTGAAACGGGACTAGCGGGCGCGAACACCGGGGAGCTGTTTTTT.